This TCR beta chain appears in the sequencing data of a study of cytotoxic CD8 clonotypes in ibrutinib-treated CLL. Overall study context: The patient breakdown showed around 10 relapsed/refractory and some 16 treatment-naive cases, with fewer than 18 IGHV unmutated.

From germline, CDR1 is MNHEY and CDR2 SMNVEV (reference sequence). The CDR3 has 15 residues. V was trimmed by 6 bases and J by 2 bases, leaving 14 bases between them. The protocol was immunoSEQ multiplex PCR, while the TCRdb copy is restricted to in-frame clones and leaves out a portion. The table records 250,000 to 350,000 clones, around 76% of them present only once. The source material was PBMCs, sampled at disease progression, from a patient treated with ibrutinib. The chain carries TRBV27 and TRBJ1-3; weak D call: TRBD1 (6 bases). The receptor was isolated from a human donor with chronic lymphocytic leukemia. The CDR3 protein is CASRQDSRAGNTIYF. The CDR3 DNA sequence: TGTGCCAGCAGGCAGGACAGCCGGGCTGGAAACACCATATATTTT.